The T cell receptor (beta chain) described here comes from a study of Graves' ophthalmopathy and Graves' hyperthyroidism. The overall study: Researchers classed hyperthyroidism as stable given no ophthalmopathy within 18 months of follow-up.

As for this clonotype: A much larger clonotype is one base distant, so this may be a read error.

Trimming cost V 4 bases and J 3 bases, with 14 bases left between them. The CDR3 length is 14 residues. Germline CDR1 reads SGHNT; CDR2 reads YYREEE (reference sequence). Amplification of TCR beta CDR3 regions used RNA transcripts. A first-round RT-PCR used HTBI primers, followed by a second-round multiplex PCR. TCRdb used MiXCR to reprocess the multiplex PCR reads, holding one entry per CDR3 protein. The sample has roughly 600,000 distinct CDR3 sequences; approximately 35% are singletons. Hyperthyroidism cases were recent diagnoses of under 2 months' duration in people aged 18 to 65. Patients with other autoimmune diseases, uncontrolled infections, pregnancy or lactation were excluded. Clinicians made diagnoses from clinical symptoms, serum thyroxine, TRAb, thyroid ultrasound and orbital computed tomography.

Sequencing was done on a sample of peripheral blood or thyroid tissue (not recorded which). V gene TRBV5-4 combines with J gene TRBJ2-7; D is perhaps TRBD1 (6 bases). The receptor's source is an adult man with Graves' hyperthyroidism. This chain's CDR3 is CASSRTEEDYEQYF. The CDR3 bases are TGTGCCAGCAGCCGGACAGAGGAGGACTACGAGCAGTACTTC.